This TCR beta chain was obtained from a study of T cell repertoires in cytomegalovirus infection. As for the study in general: Public TCR beta signature analysis indicated the presence of both CMV infection and matching HLA type.

TCRdb re-called the reads through MiXCR, storing one row per CDR3 protein. The sample lists tens of thousands of distinct CDR3 sequences; 20% to 25% were seen once. This clonotype was counted a few times. The antigen remains undetermined. This CDR3 is built from 13 residues. CDR1 is SGHRS and CDR2 is YFSETQ in the germline V gene. The V end was cut by 0 bases, the J end by 5 bases, with 9 bases between. Study findings and constraints: Clonotype analysis showed dominance of the ex vivo response by HLA-C-restricted CMV-specific TCR beta clonotypes.

The TCR originated in a human donor in good health (CMV status not recorded). Some clones in this sample may be carry-over from other donors' samples. This specimen consisted of CD8+ T cells from cultured PBMCs, obtained from culture after CMV antigen stimulation. The J gene is TRBJ2-7, the V gene TRBV5-1; TRBD2 is a possible D gene (5 bases). The CDR3 loop reads CASSLEPGDEQYF. The CDR3, as DNA: TGCGCCAGCAGCTTGGAGCCCGGGGACGAGCAGTACTTC. The full variable domain, in which reference TRBV5-1 and TRBJ2-7 provide the parts outside the CDR3, is KAGVTQTPRYLIKTRGQQVTLSCSPISGHRSVSWYQQTPGQGLQFLFEYFSETQRNKGNFPGRFSGRQFSNSRSEMNVSTLELGDSALYLCASSLEPGDEQYFGPGTRLTVT.